One and the same sample provided the 18 T cell receptor beta chains below, sequenced in a study of cytomegalovirus exposure and HLA in healthy donors. PCR involved 60 Vbeta and 13 Jbeta primers. Profiling relied on immunoSEQ multiplex PCR, and the TCRdb table lists in-frame clones only, not all of them. The table has roughly 130,000 clones, 80% seen once. Specimen: PBMCs. These receptors originate from a man aged 25-45 years in good health and CMV-seronegative.

The gene calls are TRBV9 and TRBJ2-7, with 10 bases lining up with TRBD2. Germline V CDR1 and CDR2: SGDLS, YYNGEE. This CDR3 comprises 15 residues. The trim removed 4 bases at V and 4 bases at J, leaving 8 bases unmatched. CDR3 nucleotides: TGTGCCAGCAGCCCAATAGCGGGAGGACCATACGAGCAGTACTTC. Its protein product is CASSPIAGGPYEQYF. The complete variable domain, with remaining parts taken from reference TRBV9 and TRBJ2-7, reads DSGVTQTPKHLITATGQRVTLRCSPRSGDLSVYWYQQSLDQGLQFLIQYYNGEERAKGNILERFSAQQFPDLHSELNLSSLELGDSALYFCASSPIAGGPYEQYFGPGTRLTVT.

This chain uses TRBV27 with TRBJ2-7; 12 bases are a match to TRBD1. J gave up 5 bases and V 5 bases, and 7 bases lay outside the gene matches. The CDR3 length is 15 residues. CDR1 and CDR2 (germline): MNHEY, SMNVEV (reference sequence). The CDR3 region has the DNA TGTGCCAGCAGTGTGGGACAGGGGGCGGTCGACGAGCAGTACTTC. Translated, it gives CASSVGQGAVDEQYF.

The chain is built from TRBV13 and TRBJ2-3; TRBD2 aligns across 8 bases. V shed 2 bases and J 4 bases; nucleotides not matched to a gene: 2. This CDR3 spans 14 amino acids. CDR1 and CDR2 from the germline V gene are PRHDT and FYEKMQ (reference sequence). The CDR3 DNA follows: TGTGCCAGCAGCTTACCGGGACTAGCAGATACGCAGTATTTT. Its translation: CASSLPGLADTQYF.

The V call is TRBV9, the J call TRBJ2-5; 9 nucleotides line up with TRBD2. Germline-derived CDR1 and CDR2 are SGDLS and YYNGEE. The junction had 5 bases not matched to a gene; V was cut back by 7 bases and J by 4 bases. The length of the CDR3 is 13 residues. The CDR3 sequence is CASGGLAGETQYF. DNA of the CDR3: TGTGCCAGCGGGGGACTAGCAGGAGAGACCCAGTACTTC.

This chain links TRBV5-1 with TRBJ1-1, with 8 bases fitting TRBD1. CDR3 size: 17 residues. Germline lookup yields CDR1 SGHRS and CDR2 YFSETQ. Losses at the gene ends were 4 bases for V and 0 bases for J; bases not matched to a gene: 11. Here the CDR3 reads CASSQGPGTGMNTEAFF. The CDR3 nucleotides read TGCGCCAGCAGCCAAGGTCCCGGGACAGGAATGAACACTGAAGCTTTCTTT.

The V call is TRBV7-8, the J call TRBJ1-5, with 7 bases that match TRBD1. The CDR3 is 16 residues long. J lost 0 bases, V lost 5 bases, and 7 bases had no gene match. Germline V CDR1 and CDR2: SGHVS, FQNEAQ. CDR3 bases: TGTGCCAGCAGCACCTGGACAGGTTCTAGCAATCAGCCCCAGCATTTT. Encoded protein: CASSTWTGSSNQPQHF. Full variable domain (rest looked up from reference TRBV7-8 and TRBJ1-5): GAGVSQSPRYKVAKRGQDVALRCDPISGHVSLFWYQQALGQGPEFLTYFQNEAQLDKSGLPSDRFFAERPEGSVSTLKIQRTQQEDSAVYLCASSTWTGSSNQPQHFGDGTRLSIL.

The J gene is TRBJ2-1, the V gene TRBV27; possibly TRBD1 for D (5 bases). The V gene's germline CDR1 is MNHEY and CDR2 SMNVEV (reference sequence). Trimming took off 6 bases at V and 8 bases at J, with 23 bases between the two ends. The CDR3 is 16 residues long. CDR3: CASSSSSSQGRYEQFF. The CDR3 bases are TGTGCCAGCAGCTCCTCCTCCTCGCAGGGTCGCTATGAGCAGTTCTTC.

The CDR3 region is CASSSRANEQFF. CDR3 nucleotide sequence: TGTGCCAGCAGCTCCAGAGCGAATGAGCAGTTCTTC. The chain is built from TRBV11-3 and TRBJ2-1, with unresolved D. Trimming stripped 4 bases from V and 7 bases from J, with 8 bases between. CDR1 is SGHNT, CDR2 YENEEA, per germline. This CDR3 has 12 amino acids.

V gene TRBV28 combines with J gene TRBJ2-7, with D perhaps TRBD1 (7 bases). Deletions cut 10 bases from V and 2 bases from J, with 12 bases between. Germline-derived CDR1 and CDR2 are MDHEN and SYDVKM. CDR3 length: 12 amino acids. The chain's CDR3 is CATAGQTYEQYF. Here the CDR3 DNA reads TGTGCCACGGCGGGACAGACCTACGAGCAGTACTTC. The variable domain in full, with the rest retrieved from reference TRBV28 and TRBJ2-7, is DVKVTQSSRYLVKRTGEKVFLECVQDMDHENMFWYRQDPGLGLRLIYFSYDVKMKEKGDIPEGYSVSREKKERFSLILESASTNQTSMYLCATAGQTYEQYFGPGTRLTVT.

This chain connects TRBV18 to TRBJ2-7; TRBD2 matches 10 bases. Germline V gives CDR1 KGHSH, CDR2 LQKENI. Unmatched junction bases numbered 8, after V lost 2 bases and J lost 7 bases. The CDR3 extends over 15 amino acids. This CDR3 is CASSPSPSGSFEQYF. The DNA of the CDR3 is TGTGCCAGCTCACCATCCCCTAGCGGGAGTTTTGAGCAGTACTTC.

This chain uses TRBV19 with TRBJ2-1; TRBD1 is a possible D gene (6 bases). This CDR3 spans 14 amino acids. The V gene's germline CDR1 is LNHDA and CDR2 SQIVND (reference sequence). The V gene lost 7 bases and the J gene lost 8 bases, with 18 bases spanning the gap. This CDR3 is CASISFASGDEQFF. In DNA, the CDR3 is TGTGCCAGTATCAGTTTTGCTTCAGGGGATGAGCAGTTCTTC. Based on the CDR3 plus reference TRBV19 and TRBJ2-1, the full variable domain is DGGITQSPKYLFRKEGQNVTLSCEQNLNHDAMYWYRQDPGQGLRLIYYSQIVNDFQKGDIAEGYSVSREKKESFPLTVTSAQKNPTAFYLCASISFASGDEQFFGPGTRLTVL.

This clone turned up a few times. The rearrangement uses TRBV5-1 and TRBJ2-1; 9 bases match TRBD1. Germline assignment: CDR1 SGHRS and CDR2 YFSETQ. The CDR3 spans 16 residues. The J segment lost 4 bases and the V segment lost 1 base, leaving 6 bases of the junction unmatched. CDR3 in DNA: TGCGCCAGCAGCTTGCCACAGGGGGCGATTTACAATGAGCAGTTCTTC. It yields the protein CASSLPQGAIYNEQFF. Variable domain in full (rest from reference TRBV5-1 and TRBJ2-1): KAGVTQTPRYLIKTRGQQVTLSCSPISGHRSVSWYQQTPGQGLQFLFEYFSETQRNKGNFPGRFSGRQFSNSRSEMNVSTLELGDSALYLCASSLPQGAIYNEQFFGPGTRLTVL.

The gene calls are TRBV27 and TRBJ1-1, with a possible D match to TRBD1 (6 bases). The CDR3 contains 16 residues. V gave up 0 bases and J gave up 2 bases, with 13 bases separating them. Germline CDR1 reads MNHEY; CDR2 reads SMNVEV (reference sequence). The CDR3: CASSLSGQHLNTEAFF. The CDR3 region has the DNA TGTGCCAGCAGTTTATCAGGACAGCACTTAAACACTGAAGCTTTCTTT.

The V gene is TRBV5-6, the J gene TRBJ2-1, with D possibly TRBD1 on 6 matching bases. V was cut by 0 bases and J by 6 bases, with 22 bases left in between. The CDR3 has 18 residues. CDR1 is SGHDT and CDR2 is YYEEEE in the germline V gene. CDR3 coding DNA: TGTGCCAGCAGCTTGGCCATAAGTTGGACAGCCAAGCCCAATGAGCAGTTCTTC. Its protein is CASSLAISWTAKPNEQFF.

This clone was counted between two and nine times. This rearrangement joins TRBV19 to TRBJ2-7; 9 bases align to TRBD1. Germline CDR1 LNHDA, CDR2 SQIVND (reference sequence). This CDR3 region has 15 residues. V was clipped by 7 bases and J by 3 bases; unmatched bases: 10. This CDR3 reads CASTLGQGSIYEQYF. The CDR3 region has the DNA TGTGCCAGTACCCTGGGACAGGGTTCGATCTACGAGCAGTACTTC.

This clone showed up just once. The chain links TRBV4-1 to TRBJ1-1; D is perhaps TRBD1 (6 bases). CDR3 length equals 14 residues. V was trimmed by 4 bases and J by 6 bases, leaving 15 bases between them. The V gene's germline CDR1 is MGHRA and CDR2 YSYEKL. The CDR3 spells CASSLLKGGSEAFF. CDR3 nucleotides: TGCGCCAGCAGCCTGTTAAAAGGGGGTTCTGAAGCTTTCTTT.

The rearrangement links TRBV4-1 to TRBJ1-1, with 7 positions matching TRBD1. This CDR3 has 16 residues. The germline CDR1 and CDR2 sequences are MGHRA and YSYEKL. V lost 4 bases to trimming and J lost 1 base; unmatched junction nucleotides: 9. The CDR3 region is CASSRATGATNTEAFF. The CDR3 DNA reads TGCGCCAGCAGCCGGGCTACAGGGGCCACGAACACTGAAGCTTTCTTT.

The rearrangement links TRBV2 to TRBJ1-2, with a weak D call TRBD1 (6 bases). Trimming pared 7 bases from V and 7 bases from J, leaving 13 bases between. The CDR3 covers 12 residues. Looked up from germline, CDR1 is SNHLY and CDR2 is FYNNEI. Here the CDR3 reads CASTSGAFGYTF. The CDR3 nucleotides are TGTGCCAGCACTTCAGGGGCGTTTGGCTACACCTTC.